This is a list of T cell receptor beta chains from one sample in a study of T cells after yellow fever vaccination. TCRdb redid the calling of the 5' RACE reads with MiXCR, one entry per CDR3 protein. The sample has hundreds of thousands of distinct CDR3 sequences, roughly a sixth seen once; the top ten hold roughly a sixth. The source material was PBMCs, sampled before the yellow fever booster vaccination. The receptors here all came from a man aged 18 to 30 who received the YFV17D yellow fever vaccine. Each CDR3 is given with its conserved first and last residue. Fields, in order: V gene, clone size, D gene, J gene, CDR3 length, CDR3 DNA, CDR3 protein. A D gene is named only where the DNA matches it firmly. A row's size may be missing; if present it is once, few, many or a size class.

v_call: TRBV2
clone_size: -
d_call: -
j_call: TRBJ2-1
cdr3_length: 12
cdr3_nt: TGTGCCAGCGGCCGGGTCTACAATGAGCAGTTCTTC
cdr3_aa: CASGRVYNEQFF

v_call: TRBV5-4
clone_size: few
d_call: -
j_call: TRBJ1-1
cdr3_length: 12
cdr3_nt: TGTGCCAGCAGCTTGCCGGCAGGTGAAGCTTTCTTT
cdr3_aa: CASSLPAGEAFF

v_call: TRBV30
clone_size: -
d_call: TRBD2
j_call: TRBJ2-4
cdr3_length: 13
cdr3_nt: TGTGCCTGGAGTGTAGGACTAGCGGTCCCCCCGTACTTC
cdr3_aa: CAWSVGLAVPPYF

v_call: TRBV7-9
clone_size: few
d_call: -
j_call: TRBJ1-1
cdr3_length: 15
cdr3_nt: TGTGCCAGCAGCTTAGAACCGGGGCGGGGTACTGAAGCTTTCTTT
cdr3_aa: CASSLEPGRGTEAFF

v_call: TRBV20-1
clone_size: few
d_call: -
j_call: TRBJ2-3
cdr3_length: 16
cdr3_nt: TGCAGTGCTAGAGGGACTATGAGGGACTTCACAGATACGCAGTATTTT
cdr3_aa: CSARGTMRDFTDTQYF

v_call: TRBV10-3
clone_size: few
d_call: -
j_call: TRBJ2-5
cdr3_length: 15
cdr3_nt: TGTGCCATCAGTGAGTCGCCCGGGTACCAAGAGACCCAGTACTTC
cdr3_aa: CAISESPGYQETQYF

v_call: TRBV18
clone_size: few
d_call: TRBD1
j_call: TRBJ1-2
cdr3_length: 15
cdr3_nt: TGTGCCAGCTCATCTCAAGCCCAGGGGGCATATGGCTACACCTTC
cdr3_aa: CASSSQAQGAYGYTF

v_call: TRBV12-3/TRBV12-4
clone_size: -
d_call: TRBD2
j_call: TRBJ2-4
cdr3_length: 16
cdr3_nt: TGTGCCAGCAGTTTACCTAGCGGGGGCCGGGTGGACATTCAGTACTTC
cdr3_aa: CASSLPSGGRVDIQYF

v_call: TRBV7-2
clone_size: many
d_call: TRBD1
j_call: TRBJ1-5
cdr3_length: 13
cdr3_nt: TGTGCCAGCAGCTTGACAGGGGAACAGCCCCAGCATTTT
cdr3_aa: CASSLTGEQPQHF

v_call: TRBV6-1
clone_size: -
d_call: -
j_call: TRBJ2-2
cdr3_length: 16
cdr3_nt: TGTGCCAGCAGTTCCCCGAGGGAACCGAACACCGGGGAGCTGTTTTTT
cdr3_aa: CASSSPREPNTGELFF

v_call: TRBV11-1
clone_size: -
d_call: TRBD2
j_call: TRBJ2-1
cdr3_length: 17
cdr3_nt: TGTGCCAGCAGCGTAAGACTAGCGGGGGCCTCCTACAATGAGCAGTTCTTC
cdr3_aa: CASSVRLAGASYNEQFF

v_call: TRBV11-2
clone_size: few
d_call: -
j_call: TRBJ1-1
cdr3_length: 13
cdr3_nt: TGTGCCAGCAGCTTATTTCTAGGCCCTGAAGCTTTCTTT
cdr3_aa: CASSLFLGPEAFF

v_call: TRBV19
clone_size: few
d_call: TRBD1
j_call: TRBJ1-6
cdr3_length: 15
cdr3_nt: TGTGCCAGTAGCCCGACAGGGGGCCGGAATTCACCCCTCCACTTT
cdr3_aa: CASSPTGGRNSPLHF

v_call: TRBV6-2/TRBV6-3
clone_size: many
d_call: -
j_call: TRBJ2-7
cdr3_length: 13
cdr3_nt: TGTGCCAGCAGTGGGACCGAACCCTACGAGCAGTACTTC
cdr3_aa: CASSGTEPYEQYF

v_call: TRBV9
clone_size: few
d_call: TRBD2
j_call: TRBJ2-1
cdr3_length: 17
cdr3_nt: TGTGCCAGCAGCGTAGAGGGTAGCGGGGGGCCCTACAATGAGCAGTTCTTC
cdr3_aa: CASSVEGSGGPYNEQFF

v_call: TRBV27
clone_size: -
d_call: TRBD2
j_call: TRBJ2-1
cdr3_length: 14
cdr3_nt: TGTGCCAGCACCGGCGGGGGGCCATACAATGAGCAGTTCTTC
cdr3_aa: CASTGGGPYNEQFF

v_call: TRBV20-1
clone_size: few
d_call: -
j_call: TRBJ1-2
cdr3_length: 11
cdr3_nt: TGCAGTGCTGGAACGGTCTATGGCTACACCTTC
cdr3_aa: CSAGTVYGYTF

v_call: TRBV5-1
clone_size: few
d_call: -
j_call: TRBJ1-4
cdr3_length: 13
cdr3_nt: TGCGCCAGCAGAACGGGGGGGCTTGAAAAACTGTTTTTT
cdr3_aa: CASRTGGLEKLFF

v_call: TRBV7-2
clone_size: -
d_call: TRBD1
j_call: TRBJ2-1
cdr3_length: 14
cdr3_nt: TGTGCCAGCAGCTTGGACAGGGACCGCAATGAGCAGTTCTTC
cdr3_aa: CASSLDRDRNEQFF

v_call: TRBV7-6
clone_size: -
d_call: -
j_call: TRBJ1-2
cdr3_length: 15
cdr3_nt: TGTGCCAGCAGCTTAGAACCAGGGATCCACTATGGCTACACCTTC
cdr3_aa: CASSLEPGIHYGYTF

v_call: TRBV20-1
clone_size: few
d_call: -
j_call: TRBJ2-1
cdr3_length: 16
cdr3_nt: TGCAGTGCTAGGCGGTTTGGGCGGGGTCATTACAATGAGCAGTTCTTC
cdr3_aa: CSARRFGRGHYNEQFF

v_call: TRBV7-9
clone_size: few
d_call: -
j_call: TRBJ2-1
cdr3_length: 17
cdr3_nt: TGTGCCAGCAACGGGGAGGGGGACAGCATCCCCTACAATGAGCAGTTCTTC
cdr3_aa: CASNGEGDSIPYNEQFF

v_call: TRBV7-8
clone_size: few
d_call: -
j_call: TRBJ2-2
cdr3_length: 14
cdr3_nt: TGTGCCAGCAGCTTAGGGACAGCTACCGGGGAGCTGTTTTTT
cdr3_aa: CASSLGTATGELFF

v_call: TRBV11-2
clone_size: few
d_call: TRBD2
j_call: TRBJ2-3
cdr3_length: 17
cdr3_nt: TGTGCCAGCAGCTTAGACGGTTGGGGAGGGGCCCCAGATACGCAGTATTTT
cdr3_aa: CASSLDGWGGAPDTQYF

v_call: TRBV10-3
clone_size: -
d_call: TRBD1
j_call: TRBJ2-2
cdr3_length: 15
cdr3_nt: TGTGCCATCAGCGGACAGGGGACGATCACCGGGGAGCTGTTTTTT
cdr3_aa: CAISGQGTITGELFF

v_call: TRBV7-8
clone_size: few
d_call: TRBD1
j_call: TRBJ1-5
cdr3_length: 15
cdr3_nt: TGTGCCAGCAGCTTCGGAGGACAGGTGAATCAGCCCCAGCATTTT
cdr3_aa: CASSFGGQVNQPQHF

v_call: TRBV4-3
clone_size: many
d_call: -
j_call: TRBJ2-3
cdr3_length: 14
cdr3_nt: TGCGCCAGCAGCCCGAGCGGTGACACAGATACGCAGTATTTT
cdr3_aa: CASSPSGDTDTQYF

v_call: TRBV5-1
clone_size: many
d_call: -
j_call: TRBJ2-5
cdr3_length: 14
cdr3_nt: TGCGCCAGCAGCTTGGGTTTATGGATGGAGACCCAGTACTTC
cdr3_aa: CASSLGLWMETQYF

v_call: TRBV15
clone_size: -
d_call: TRBD1
j_call: TRBJ2-1
cdr3_length: 14
cdr3_nt: TGTGCCACCAGCAGTGACAGGGAATACAATGAGCAGTTCTTC
cdr3_aa: CATSSDREYNEQFF

v_call: TRBV6-5
clone_size: once
d_call: -
j_call: TRBJ2-5
cdr3_length: 15
cdr3_nt: TGTGCCAGCAGTCCTTGGCGTGGGGTCCAAGAGACCCAGTACTTC
cdr3_aa: CASSPWRGVQETQYF

v_call: TRBV20-1
clone_size: -
d_call: -
j_call: TRBJ1-2
cdr3_length: 12
cdr3_nt: TGCAGTGCTAGTGGCGCAACCGGAGGCTACACCTTC
cdr3_aa: CSASGATGGYTF

v_call: TRBV7-6
clone_size: few
d_call: TRBD2
j_call: TRBJ2-1
cdr3_length: 16
cdr3_nt: TGTGCCAGCAGCTTTTTTAGCGGGGCGAACGTGGGTGAGCAGTTCTTC
cdr3_aa: CASSFFSGANVGEQFF

v_call: TRBV7-8
clone_size: -
d_call: -
j_call: TRBJ1-4
cdr3_length: 13
cdr3_nt: TGTGCCAGCAGCTTGGGGGTTAATGAAAAACTGTTTTTT
cdr3_aa: CASSLGVNEKLFF

v_call: TRBV12-3/TRBV12-4
clone_size: -
d_call: -
j_call: TRBJ1-1
cdr3_length: 11
cdr3_nt: TGTGCCAGCAGTCCCGGTATTGAAGCTTTCTTT
cdr3_aa: CASSPGIEAFF

v_call: TRBV20-1
clone_size: many
d_call: -
j_call: TRBJ1-1
cdr3_length: 14
cdr3_nt: TGCAGTGCCCTCTACTTCGGGGGAAACACTGAAGCTTTCTTT
cdr3_aa: CSALYFGGNTEAFF

v_call: TRBV5-5
clone_size: -
d_call: -
j_call: TRBJ2-1
cdr3_length: 16
cdr3_nt: TGTGCCAGCAGCTTAGGACCCGCCAGCTCCTACAATGAGCAGTTCTTC
cdr3_aa: CASSLGPASSYNEQFF

v_call: TRBV29-1
clone_size: few
d_call: -
j_call: TRBJ2-1
cdr3_length: 11
cdr3_nt: TGCAGCGTATCCCAAGCCGGTGAGCAGTTCTTC
cdr3_aa: CSVSQAGEQFF

v_call: TRBV5-5
clone_size: many
d_call: TRBD1
j_call: TRBJ2-1
cdr3_length: 14
cdr3_nt: TGTGCCAGCAGGCCCGGGACAGACTACAATGAGCAGTTCTTC
cdr3_aa: CASRPGTDYNEQFF

v_call: TRBV4-3
clone_size: few
d_call: -
j_call: TRBJ1-3
cdr3_length: 20
cdr3_nt: TGCGCCAGCAGCCAAGGTTTCGTAGGTAGAGGGATCCGCTCTGGAAACACCATATATTTT
cdr3_aa: CASSQGFVGRGIRSGNTIYF